This TCR beta chain was sequenced in a study of T cell repertoires in cytomegalovirus infection (dated 2019 in TCRdb). At the level of the whole study: Because public TCR beta signatures pointed to carriage of CMV infection together with the matching HLA type, the HLA type of each donor mattered for the analysis. Points the paper makes about the study in general: The ex vivo response was dominated by HLA-C-restricted CMV-specific TCR beta clonotypes, and the single most frequent clonotype in two of eight donors was supplied by these HLA-C-restricted clonotypes. In both this cohort and an independent roughly 330-donor cohort, the cumulative frequency of public TCR beta family members distinguished carriers of CMV infection plus the relevant HLA type.

The instrument was an Illumina HiSeq 1500. TCRdb cleaned the public reads at Q25 with fastp, built clones with MiXCR and kept in-frame beta chains. Rows are unified per CDR3 protein, each entry keeping the most common DNA and genes. The sample records 300,000 to 400,000 distinct CDR3 sequences, roughly 9.5% of which are singletons. The top ten hold around 4% of the sample. From V the trimming removes 5 bases and from J it removes 0 bases, while the gene matches leave 3 bases of the junction unaccounted for. Spanning cysteine to phenylalanine, the CDR3 consists of 14 amino acids. Only CDR3 DNA remains: 42 bases, in frame from the first base. The germline V gene sets CDR1 to MNHEY and CDR2 to SVGAGI. This clonotype was recorded many times. The target of this receptor is not known. Base qualities were left out, and no much larger clone turns up one base away.

This TCR came from a human donor in good health (CMV status not recorded). Some clones in this sample may be carry-over from other donors' samples. The chain uses TRBV6-5 and TRBJ2-7; TRBD1 aligns with 8 central bases. Source material: PBMCs. The DNA sequence follows: TGTGCCAGCAGTCGGGACAGGAGCTCCTACGAGCAGTACTTC. It specifies CASSRDRSSYEQYF.